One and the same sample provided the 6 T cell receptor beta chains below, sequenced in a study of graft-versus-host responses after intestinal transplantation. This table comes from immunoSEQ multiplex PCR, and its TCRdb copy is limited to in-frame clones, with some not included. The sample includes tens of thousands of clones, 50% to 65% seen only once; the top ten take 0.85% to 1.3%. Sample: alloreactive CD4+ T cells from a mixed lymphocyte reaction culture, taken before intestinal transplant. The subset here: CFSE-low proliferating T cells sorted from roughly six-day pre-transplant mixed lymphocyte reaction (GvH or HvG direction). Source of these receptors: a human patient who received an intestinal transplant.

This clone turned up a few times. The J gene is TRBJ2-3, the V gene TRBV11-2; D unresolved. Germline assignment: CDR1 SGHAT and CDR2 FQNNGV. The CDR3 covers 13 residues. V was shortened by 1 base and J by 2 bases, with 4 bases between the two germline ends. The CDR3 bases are TGTGCCAGCAGCTTAGCAAACACAGATACGCAGTATTTT. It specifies CASSLANTDTQYF.

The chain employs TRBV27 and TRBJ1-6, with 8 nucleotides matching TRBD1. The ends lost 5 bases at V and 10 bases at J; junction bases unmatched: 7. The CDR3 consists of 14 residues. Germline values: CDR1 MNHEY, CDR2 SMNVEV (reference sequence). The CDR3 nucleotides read TGTGCCAGCAGTCCCGGACAGGGATGGTCACCCCTCCACTTT. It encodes CASSPGQGWSPLHF.

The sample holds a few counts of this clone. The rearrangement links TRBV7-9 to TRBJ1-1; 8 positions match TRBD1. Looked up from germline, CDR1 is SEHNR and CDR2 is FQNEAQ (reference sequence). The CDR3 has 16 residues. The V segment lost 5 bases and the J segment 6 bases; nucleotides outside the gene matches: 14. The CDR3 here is CASSLGGRGLRAEAFF. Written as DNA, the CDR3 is TGTGCCAGCAGCCTGGGGGGCAGGGGGCTAAGAGCTGAAGCTTTCTTT.

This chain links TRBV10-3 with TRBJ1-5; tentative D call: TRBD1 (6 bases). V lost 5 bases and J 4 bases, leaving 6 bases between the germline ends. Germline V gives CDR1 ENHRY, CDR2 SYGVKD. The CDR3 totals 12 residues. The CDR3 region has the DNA TGTGCCATCAGTACAGGGAATCAGCCCCAGCATTTT. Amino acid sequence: CAISTGNQPQHF.

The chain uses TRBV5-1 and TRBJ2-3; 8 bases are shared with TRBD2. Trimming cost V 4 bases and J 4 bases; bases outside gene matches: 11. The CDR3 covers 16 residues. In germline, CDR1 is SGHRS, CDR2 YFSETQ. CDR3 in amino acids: CASSRNRLAMADTQYF. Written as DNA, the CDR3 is TGCGCCAGCAGCCGCAACCGACTAGCGATGGCAGATACGCAGTATTTT.

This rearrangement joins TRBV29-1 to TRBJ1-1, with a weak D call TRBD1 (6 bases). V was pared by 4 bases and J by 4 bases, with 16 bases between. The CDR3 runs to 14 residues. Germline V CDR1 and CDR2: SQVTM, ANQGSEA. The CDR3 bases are TGCAGCGTTGTGGTCAGGGGCGGAAGCACTGAAGCTTTCTTT. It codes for CSVVVRGGSTEAFF.